This T cell receptor (beta chain) stems from a study of OX40 agonist ivuxolimab in advanced cancers. Study details: Patients were treated with intravenous ivuxolimab, dosed at 0.01 to 10 mg/kg and infused every 2 weeks.

Assay: immunoSEQ multiplex PCR; the TCRdb copy retains only in-frame clones and omits some. The sample records tens of thousands of clones, around four fifths being singletons. Note on this clone: Its antigen is undetermined.

This CDR3 region has 11 residues. Germline V gives CDR1 DFQATT, CDR2 SNEGSKA (reference sequence). V lost 1 base, J lost 4 bases, and 4 bases lay in between. Study-level findings and limits: Fewer expanded clones were found on average in CD4+ than in CD8+ T cells.

The genes are TRBV20-1 and TRBJ1-1; no reliable D call. Sequencing was performed on CD4+ or CD8+ T cells sorted from blood, taken in a trial of the OX40 agonist ivuxolimab. This clonotype was obtained from an adult with an advanced solid tumor such as melanoma, head and neck, liver or kidney cancer. CDR3 DNA sequence: TGCAGTGCTAGAGCCGGCACTGAAGCTTTCTTT. Its translation: CSARAGTEAFF.